The clone carrying this T cell receptor beta chain was counted only a few times. Its antigen is undetermined. V trimming: 2 bases; J trimming: 4 bases; junction bases outside the gene matches: 6. The CDR3 is 15 residues long. TCRdb keeps only in-frame clones here, not all; method: immunoSEQ multiplex PCR. The data contain fewer than 140,000 clones, around 90% of them seen just once; the ten biggest clones take up approximately 5.4%. These data belong to a study of T cell responses to AZD1222 COVID-19 vaccine. Whole-study findings and limits: The sample set comprised mostly white British donors with more females, and clonal diversity was possibly underestimated. Only five to seven individuals given AZD1222 were seropositive at baseline. Vaccine-associated CD4 TCRs ranged over spike, dominating at 160-218 and 743-854. Per reports, nearly half of all spike-specific TCRs target regions that are unmutated in variants.

This TCR derives from an adult in good health. The specimen comprised peripheral blood, sampled on day 0 of AZD1222 vaccination. V is TRBV23-1 and J is TRBJ1-2, with TRBD1 matching over 8 bases. TRBV23-1 is flagged as an ORF with uncertain function. The CDR3 DNA reads TGCGCCAGCAGTCAAACCGACAGGGGTAGCTATGGCTACACCTTC. As protein: CASSQTDRGSYGYTF.